The next 29 T cell receptor beta chains were all read from a single sample in a study of identifying expanded T cells in peripheral blood. TCRdb's copy holds only in-frame clones and misses some; the assay was immunoSEQ multiplex PCR. The sample holds 75,000 to 95,000 clones; about 89% are singletons and the top ten take around 2.7%. The sample comprised blood. These receptors all stem from a person between 18 and 70 years old in good health.

The chain couples TRBV18 to TRBJ2-5; 8 nucleotides match TRBD2. Trimming took 3 bases from V and 0 from J; bases not matched to a gene: 12. Germline CDR1 KGHSH, CDR2 LQKENI. CDR3 length: 18 residues. The DNA of the CDR3 is TGTGCCAGCTCACCTGCTGGGGGCGCGGGGGGCCACCAAGAGACCCAGTACTTC. Protein product: CASSPAGGAGGHQETQYF.

This chain uses TRBV27 with TRBJ1-4; D not resolved. The CDR3 consists of 16 residues. V lost 6 bases and J 0 bases, leaving 14 bases between the germline ends. Germline V gene sequence: CDR1 MNHEY, CDR2 SMNVEV (reference sequence). The CDR3, as DNA: TGTGCCAGCAGATCCAGCCTGTATGCAACTAATGAAAAACTGTTTTTT. Residues: CASRSSLYATNEKLFF.

The chain links TRBV29-1 to TRBJ2-1; the match to TRBD2 covers 7 bases. Germline CDR1 is SQVTM and CDR2 is ANQGSEA. The V segment lost 4 bases and the J segment 3 bases; nucleotides outside the gene matches: 6. The CDR3 has 14 amino acids. This CDR3 reads CSVGGEGLYNEQFF. CDR3 bases: TGCAGCGTTGGGGGGGAGGGCCTCTACAATGAGCAGTTCTTC.

Only one count was recorded for this clone. The rearrangement links TRBV7-6 to TRBJ2-1, with TRBD2 matching over 13 bases. V lost 5 bases to trimming and J lost 7 bases; unmatched junction nucleotides: 8. The CDR3 sequence is 16 residues long. The germline V gene has CDR1 SGHVS and CDR2 FNYEAQ. CDR3 loop: CASSPGLAGSLNEQFF. The DNA for the CDR3 is TGTGCCAGCAGCCCGGGACTAGCGGGAAGTTTAAATGAGCAGTTCTTC.

V gene TRBV10-3 combines with J gene TRBJ1-3; the match to TRBD1 covers 10 bases. Germline V gives CDR1 ENHRY, CDR2 SYGVKD. The CDR3 length is 15 residues. The V and J ends lost 2 bases and 7 bases, in that order; junction bases with no gene match: 5. Written as DNA, the CDR3 is TGTGCCATCAGTGAGGGGGACAGGGGCGCGAACACCATATATTTT. Protein: CAISEGDRGANTIYF.

J is TRBJ2-4 and V is TRBV13, with D hard to call. This CDR3 region has 13 residues. Trimming took 6 bases from V and 2 from J, leaving 8 bases between them. CDR1 is PRHDT and CDR2 is FYEKMQ in the germline V gene (reference sequence). CDR3 DNA sequence: TGTGCCAGCAGTCCGCGATCCAAAAACATTCAGTACTTC. As protein: CASSPRSKNIQYF.

The rearrangement links TRBV5-4 to TRBJ2-3, with D possibly TRBD2 on 5 matching bases. The CDR3 has 12 residues. Germline V CDR1 and CDR2: SGHNT, YYREEE (reference sequence). The germline V and J ends were trimmed by 3 bases and 8 bases, with 10 bases remaining between them. The CDR3 protein is CASSSDRGTQYF. CDR3 coding DNA: TGTGCCAGCAGCTCCGATCGGGGTACGCAGTATTTT. The full variable domain, completed using reference TRBV5-4 and TRBJ2-3, is ETGVTQSPTHLIKTRGQQVTLRCSSQSGHNTVSWYQQALGQGPQFIFQYYREEENGRGNFPPRFSGLQFPNYSSELNVNALELDDSALYLCASSSDRGTQYFGPGTRLTVL.

The CDR3 here is CASRRQALFPEAFF. CDR3 in DNA: TGTGCCAGCAGAAGACAGGCACTTTTCCCTGAAGCTTTCTTT. The chain recombines TRBV27 with TRBJ1-1, with D maybe TRBD1 (6 bases). Trimming stripped 6 bases from V and 6 bases from J, with 17 bases between. Germline V gene sequence: CDR1 MNHEY, CDR2 SMNVEV (reference sequence). This CDR3 has 14 amino acids.

This chain links TRBV7-2 with TRBJ2-1, with D possibly matching TRBD1 (5 bases). Germline V lookup: CDR1 SGHTA, CDR2 FQGNSA. Trimming took 5 bases from V and 7 from J, leaving 18 bases between them. The CDR3 has 15 residues. CDR3 sequence (DNA): TGTGCCAGCAGCCTAGGTCCGCAGGGTCGGAATGAGCAGTTCTTC. Protein: CASSLGPQGRNEQFF.

This clone was counted between two and nine times. J is TRBJ1-5 and V is TRBV2; D remains unclear. CDR3 size: 13 residues. V shed 6 bases and J shed 0 bases, with 6 bases lying between them. Germline assignment: CDR1 SNHLY and CDR2 FYNNEI. The CDR3 DNA reads as TGTGCCAGCAGCGGGGATAGCAATCAGCCCCAGCATTTT. Protein: CASSGDSNQPQHF.

The J gene is TRBJ2-6, the V gene TRBV19; D is ambiguous. Germline CDR1 and CDR2: LNHDA and SQIVND (reference sequence). This CDR3 comprises 13 residues. Between the trimmed V and J ends, which lost 5 bases and 3 bases, there was a span of 5 bases. CDR3 sequence (DNA): TGTGCCAGTAGTCTCATTGGGGCCAACGTCCTGACTTTC. Protein sequence: CASSLIGANVLTF.

The rearrangement links TRBV30 to TRBJ2-1; D unclear. V dropped 2 bases and J dropped 14 bases, with 16 bases sitting between them. The CDR3 totals 12 residues. Germline CDR1 is GTSNPN and CDR2 is SVGIG (reference sequence). The CDR3 here is CAWSSNMITKFF. CDR3 sequence (DNA): TGTGCCTGGAGTTCCAACATGATTACGAAGTTCTTC.

V gene TRBV18 combines with J gene TRBJ2-3; the match to TRBD1 covers 8 bases. The CDR3 contains 16 residues. Looked up from germline, CDR1 is KGHSH and CDR2 is LQKENI. V was clipped by 3 bases and J by 0 bases; unmatched bases: 5. The CDR3, as DNA: TGTGCCAGCTCACCCAGGGGGCAGGTGAGCACAGATACGCAGTATTTT. Protein sequence: CASSPRGQVSTDTQYF.

This chain links TRBV28 with TRBJ2-5; a possible D gene is TRBD2 (6 bases). Germline CDR1 reads MDHEN; CDR2 reads SYDVKM. This CDR3 region has 14 residues. V lost 7 bases to trimming and J lost 5 bases, with 17 bases between them. As DNA, the CDR3 is TGTGCCAGCACCCAAGCTCCGGGAGCGGAGACCCAGTACTTC. This encodes CASTQAPGAETQYF.

This sequence joins TRBV4-1 and TRBJ2-1, with TRBD2 matching 7 bases. The germline V gene has CDR1 MGHRA and CDR2 YSYEKL. With V trimmed by 1 base and J by 4 bases, 4 bases remained unmatched. CDR3 length equals 15 residues. The CDR3 nucleotides read TGCGCCAGCAGCCAAGGTAGACTAGCTTACAATGAGCAGTTCTTC. This sequence encodes CASSQGRLAYNEQFF.

This clone has just one count. The chain couples TRBV28 to TRBJ1-2; 9 bases agree with TRBD1. The CDR3 has 14 amino acids. With 2 bases clipped from V and 8 bases from J, the junction kept 6 bases outside the gene matches. Per the germline V gene, CDR1 is MDHEN and CDR2 is SYDVKM. The CDR3 region has the DNA TGTGCCAGCAGTTTAATGCAGACAGGGGGAGGCTACACCTTC. This codes for CASSLMQTGGGYTF.

CDR3 DNA: TGTGCCAGCAGCGTACGGACAGGGCCCACTGGGGCCAACGTCCTGACTTTC. Translation gives CASSVRTGPTGANVLTF. The chain employs TRBV9 and TRBJ2-6, with TRBD1 matching 8 bases. CDR1 is SGDLS and CDR2 is YYNGEE in the germline V gene. The V segment lost 1 base and the J segment 2 bases; nucleotides outside the gene matches: 5. This CDR3 is built from 17 residues.

The chain couples TRBV7-2 to TRBJ2-1; 9 positions match TRBD2. V lost 0 bases to trimming and J lost 8 bases; unmatched junction nucleotides: 11. Looked up from germline, CDR1 is SGHTA and CDR2 is FQGNSA. This CDR3 region has 17 residues. In nucleotides, the CDR3 is TGTGCCAGCAGCTTAGCTAGCGGGAGCCGGTACATGGATGAGCAGTTCTTC. It yields the protein CASSLASGSRYMDEQFF. The full variable domain, completed using reference TRBV7-2 and TRBJ2-1, is GAGVSQSPSNKVTEKGKDVELRCDPISGHTALYWYRQSLGQGLEFLIYFQGNSAPDKSGLPSDRFSAERTGGSVSTLTIQRTQQEDSAVYLCASSLASGSRYMDEQFFGPGTRLTVL.

The V and J genes are TRBV2 and TRBJ2-3; tentatively, D is TRBD2 (6 bases). The CDR3 has 14 residues. V gave up 5 bases and J gave up 2 bases, with 11 bases separating them. Germline V gene data show CDR1 as SNHLY and CDR2 as FYNNEI. The CDR3 coding sequence is TGTGCCAGCAGTTTCGGCGGGGCCACAGATACGCAGTATTTT. Its protein is CASSFGGATDTQYF.

V usage is TRBV27 and J usage is TRBJ2-1; the D gene is possibly TRBD1 (6 bases). Trimming shortened V by 5 bases and J by 7 bases, and 15 bases separated the two germline ends. Germline V gene data show CDR1 as MNHEY and CDR2 as SMNVEV (reference sequence). This CDR3 comprises 14 residues. Here the CDR3 reads CASSPLTGINEQFF. In DNA form, the CDR3 reads TGTGCCAGCAGTCCGCTCACAGGGATTAATGAGCAGTTCTTC.

The V call is TRBV4-3, the J call TRBJ2-7; 7 nucleotides agree with TRBD2. Germline loops: CDR1 LGHNA, CDR2 YSLEER. The CDR3 totals 15 residues. The ends lost 2 bases at V and 4 bases at J; junction bases unmatched: 8. CDR3 loop: CASSQSPGGSYEQYF. In DNA form, the CDR3 reads TGCGCCAGCAGCCAATCCCCGGGAGGCTCGTACGAGCAGTACTTC.

V usage is TRBV6-4 and J usage is TRBJ2-2; TRBD2 might be the D (5 bases). Per the germline V gene, CDR1 is MRHNA and CDR2 is SNTAGT. Trimming stripped 3 bases from V and 5 bases from J, with 10 bases between. CDR3 length equals 14 residues. The CDR3 sequence is CASSELVGTGELFF. CDR3 DNA: TGTGCCAGCAGTGAACTAGTGGGAACCGGGGAGCTGTTTTTT.

With regard to this clone: Its ends do not fully match the called genes, so a read error is possible. V and J are TRBV28 and TRBJ2-5; D remains ambiguous. Looked up from germline, CDR1 is MDHEN and CDR2 is SYDVKM. This CDR3 has 12 amino acids. CDR3 nucleotides: TGTACCAGCAGTTCAAATTGGGAGACCCAGTACTTC. It translates to CTSSSNWETQYF.

This rearrangement joins TRBV5-6 to TRBJ2-1; D uncertain. The CDR3 has 15 amino acids. Trimming took off 4 bases at V and 0 bases at J, with 11 bases between the two ends. CDR1 SGHDT and CDR2 YYEEEE come from the germline V gene. CDR3 protein: CASSLLGSSYNEQFF. The CDR3, as DNA: TGTGCCAGCAGCCTTCTAGGAAGCTCCTACAATGAGCAGTTCTTC.

The V call is TRBV6-4, the J call TRBJ2-6; D remains ambiguous. Trimming left V 3 bases short and J 6 bases short, with 9 bases between. Germline V CDR1 and CDR2: MRHNA, SNTAGT. The CDR3 is made up of 14 amino acids. The CDR3 DNA follows: TGTGCCAGCAGTGAGACAACCGAGGCCAACGTCCTGACTTTC. As protein: CASSETTEANVLTF.

The chain couples TRBV19 to TRBJ1-3; a possible D gene is TRBD1 (6 bases). The germline V and J ends were trimmed by 6 bases and 0 bases, with 15 bases remaining between them. The CDR3 sequence is 16 residues long. Germline CDR1 and CDR2: LNHDA and SQIVND (reference sequence). The CDR3 loop is CASSEGQYDSGNTIYF. Here the CDR3 DNA reads TGTGCCAGTAGCGAAGGACAGTATGACTCTGGAAACACCATATATTTT.

This clone came up a few times. The genes are TRBV10-2 and TRBJ2-3; 10 bases map to TRBD2. V gave up 2 bases and J gave up 5 bases; unmatched junction bases: 7. This CDR3 comprises 16 residues. CDR1 and CDR2 (germline): WSHSY, SAAADI. This CDR3 reads CASSENGLAVGDTQYF. The CDR3 region has the DNA TGCGCCAGCAGTGAGAATGGACTAGCGGTCGGAGATACGCAGTATTTT.

This CDR3 reads CASSPGQGTGELFF. CDR3 coding DNA: TGCGCCAGCAGCCCGGGACAGGGGACCGGGGAGCTGTTTTTT. This sequence joins TRBV5-1 and TRBJ2-2; 10 nucleotides line up with TRBD1. CDR3 size: 14 residues. Unmatched junction bases numbered 2, after V lost 4 bases and J lost 5 bases. The V gene's germline CDR1 is SGHRS and CDR2 YFSETQ. The whole variable domain, filled in from reference TRBV5-1 and TRBJ2-2, reads KAGVTQTPRYLIKTRGQQVTLSCSPISGHRSVSWYQQTPGQGLQFLFEYFSETQRNKGNFPGRFSGRQFSNSRSEMNVSTLELGDSALYLCASSPGQGTGELFFGEGSRLTVL.

Only a few counts were recorded for this clone. The chain uses TRBV6-1 and TRBJ1-3, with D unresolved. The CDR3 totals 12 residues. Trimming removed 10 bases from V and 0 bases from J, with 7 bases in between. Per germline, CDR1 MNHNS and CDR2 SASEGT. The CDR3, as DNA: TGTGCCACCCACAGCTCTGGAAACACCATATATTTT. This encodes CATHSSGNTIYF.